Listed below are T cell receptor beta chains from one sample, sequenced in a study of CD8+ T cells in alopecia areata. TCRdb's copy holds only in-frame clones and misses some; the assay was immunoSEQ multiplex PCR. The table lists 100,000 to 120,000 clones, approximately 55% of them singletons. The sample here was CD4+ T cells sorted from blood, taken at week 24, from a patient treated with tofacitinib. Receptors were obtained from a human donor with alopecia areata. Each CDR3 is given with its conserved first and last residue. The D gene is left open where the match is weak. Clone size appears in some rows only: once, few, many, or a class for an expanded clone.

TRBD1 | 14 | TRBJ1-6 | - | TRBV9 | TGTGCCAGCAGCGTACAGGGGGCCAATTCACCCCTCCACTTT | CASSVQGANSPLHF
- | 13 | TRBJ2-5 | - | TRBV4-2 | TGTGCCAGCAGCACACTAGACCAAGAGACCCAGTACTTC | CASSTLDQETQYF
- | 16 | TRBJ1-5 | - | TRBV18 | TGTGCCAGCTCACAGGAGGGAACCATTAGCAATCAGCCCCAGCATTTT | CASSQEGTISNQPQHF
TRBD1 | 15 | TRBJ2-5 | once | TRBV5-1 | TGCGCCAGCAGCTACCAACAGGGGGATCGAGAGACCCAGTACTTC | CASSYQQGDRETQYF
- | 12 | TRBJ1-2 | few | TRBV30 | TGTGCCTGGAGTGCTGACCGTGATGGCTACACCTTC | CAWSADRDGYTF
TRBD1 | 14 | TRBJ1-2 | - | TRBV5-1 | TGCGCCAGCAGCTTGGGGACAGGGGATGAAGGCTACACCTTC | CASSLGTGDEGYTF
- | 15 | TRBJ2-2 | - | TRBV11-2 | TGTGCCAGCAGAGATTACAGGGCGAACACCGGGGAGCTGTTTTTT | CASRDYRANTGELFF
- | 13 | TRBJ1-1 | - | TRBV7-8 | TGTGCCAGCAGCTTAGGGCCTTCAGGGGAGGCTTTCTTT | CASSLGPSGEAFF
- | 15 | TRBJ1-6 | - | TRBV9 | TGTGCCAGCAGCGCTGTGGACACGGGGAGTTCACCCCTCCACTTT | CASSAVDTGSSPLHF
- | 16 | TRBJ1-4 | - | TRBV5-1 | TGCGCCAGCAGCCGAGAGGTCCAGGGGCCTAATGAAAAACTGTTTTTT | CASSREVQGPNEKLFF
TRBD2 | 17 | TRBJ2-1 | - | TRBV4-3 | TGCGCCAGCAGCCAAGGCGGGAGGCTATCTCCTGGCAATGAGCAGTTCTTC | CASSQGGRLSPGNEQFF
- | 14 | TRBJ1-1 | few | TRBV7-2 | TGTGCCAGCACCCCCGGCTCAGGTAACACTGAAGCTTTCTTT | CASTPGSGNTEAFF
- | 13 | TRBJ2-3 | - | TRBV4-1 | TGCGCCAGCAGCCAAGAGGAGGGTGATACGCAGTATTTT | CASSQEEGDTQYF
- | 13 | TRBJ1-6 | once | TRBV7-2 | TGTGCCAGCAGCTTAGCGGCAGAGTCACCCCTCCACTTT | CASSLAAESPLHF
- | 16 | TRBJ2-3 | - | TRBV5-1 | TGCGCCAGCAGCTTGGCTTCCGGACCCAACACAGATACGCAGTATTTT | CASSLASGPNTDTQYF
- | 12 | TRBJ1-5 | - | TRBV15 | TGTGCCACCAGCAAGGGCAATCAGCCCCAGCATTTT | CATSKGNQPQHF
TRBD2 | 16 | TRBJ2-3 | - | TRBV5-1 | TGCGCCAGCAGCTCGCGAGCGGGGGCTAGCACAGATACGCAGTATTTT | CASSSRAGASTDTQYF
- | 14 | TRBJ1-3 | - | TRBV7-2 | TGTGCCAGCAGCCCGGGGGGGTTTGGAAACACCATATATTTT | CASSPGGFGNTIYF
- | 11 | TRBJ1-2 | - | TRBV30 | TGTGCCTGGAGTCCCCTCAAAGGCTACACCTTC | CAWSPLKGYTF
- | 14 | TRBJ1-2 | - | TRBV18 | TGTGCCAGCTCACCACCTAACAGTATGGATGGCTACACCTTC | CASSPPNSMDGYTF
- | 12 | TRBJ1-3 | few | TRBV5-1 | TGCGCCAGCCAGGGAACTGGAAACACCATATATTTT | CASQGTGNTIYF
- | 10 | TRBJ1-1 | - | TRBV29-1 | TGCAGCGTTGGGCTCACTGAAGCTTTCTTT | CSVGLTEAFF
- | 13 | TRBJ2-1 | - | TRBV7-2 | TGTGCCAGCACCTCCGCCCGGTCTAATGAGCAGTTCTTC | CASTSARSNEQFF
TRBD1 | 13 | TRBJ1-1 | - | TRBV5-1 | TGCGCCACCGCGGGACAGGTAGGAGCTGAAGCTTTCTTT | CATAGQVGAEAFF
TRBD2 | 15 | TRBJ2-1 | - | TRBV5-1 | TGCGCCAGCAGCCCCTGGACTAGCGGGGGCGATGAGCAGTTCTTC | CASSPWTSGGDEQFF
- | 13 | TRBJ2-5 | - | TRBV29-1 | TGCAGCGTTGGATCGGGCCCCCAAGAGACCCAGTACTTC | CSVGSGPQETQYF
- | 15 | TRBJ1-1 | - | TRBV18 | TGTGCCAGCTCCCTTGTGGAGGCAAAGAACACTGAAGCTTTCTTT | CASSLVEAKNTEAFF
- | 15 | TRBJ2-1 | - | TRBV5-1 | TGCGCCAGCAGCTTGAGCCTAGCCGTCTACAATGAGCAGTTCTTC | CASSLSLAVYNEQFF
- | 13 | TRBJ2-2 | - | TRBV6-5 | TGTGCCAGCAGTGAAGAGGGCACCGGGGAGCTGTTTTTT | CASSEEGTGELFF
- | 12 | TRBJ1-3 | - | TRBV29-1 | TGCAGCTACTGGGACACCGGAAACACCATATATTTT | CSYWDTGNTIYF
- | 13 | TRBJ1-1 | - | TRBV18 | TGTGCCAGCTCACGCGATAAGAACACTGAAGCTTTCTTT | CASSRDKNTEAFF
- | 17 | TRBJ2-4 | - | TRBV9 | TGTGCCAGCAGCGTAGTGGCGGCAGATGGCACCCAAAACATTCAGTACTTC | CASSVVAADGTQNIQYF
TRBD2 | 15 | TRBJ2-2 | - | TRBV2 | TGTGCCAGCAACCGACTAGCCAGAGACACCGGGGAGCTGTTTTTT | CASNRLARDTGELFF
- | 14 | TRBJ2-7 | once | TRBV30 | TGTGCCTGGAGTGGATCCCTTGCCCCCTACGAGCAGTACTTC | CAWSGSLAPYEQYF
- | 14 | TRBJ2-3 | - | TRBV29-1 | TGCAGCGTTTCCAGGGGAGGGGGCACAGATACGCAGTATTTT | CSVSRGGGTDTQYF
- | 13 | TRBJ1-3 | - | TRBV6-5 | TGTGCCAGCAGTTACGGCAGGGACGGCACCATATATTTT | CASSYGRDGTIYF
- | 14 | TRBJ2-5 | - | TRBV15 | TGTGCCACCAGCAGCCGGGACAACCAAGAGACCCAGTACTTC | CATSSRDNQETQYF
- | 13 | TRBJ1-2 | - | TRBV15 | TGTGCCACCAGCAGAGACAGGGGCTATGGCTACACCTTC | CATSRDRGYGYTF
- | 13 | TRBJ1-2 | few | TRBV19 | TGTGCCAGTAGTGCAGCAGTCCCGGGTGGCTACACCTTC | CASSAAVPGGYTF
- | 13 | TRBJ2-5 | - | TRBV9 | TGTGCCAGCAGCCCCGGGGGACAAGAGACCCAGTACTTC | CASSPGGQETQYF